The 22 T cell receptor beta chains below all came from one sample that was sequenced in a study of T cell clonality in common variable immunodeficiency. The repertoire was sequenced with immunoSEQ multiplex PCR; TCRdb's copy has only in-frame clones and lacks some. Singletons are absent from the sample, which has roughly 51,000 clones. Sequencing was carried out using peripheral blood mononuclear cells. The receptors originated from a person between 18 and 75 years old in good health.

This clone was counted at least ten times. The read halts 3 residues ahead of the CDR3 end, with the missing end drawn from the germline J gene. This chain joins TRBV20-1 and TRBJ2-1; 8 bases line up with TRBD2. The germline gives CDR1 DFQATT, CDR2 SNEGSKA (reference sequence). V was pared by 3 bases and J by 9 bases, with 13 bases of the junction left unmatched. The length of the CDR3 is 15 residues. The CDR3 loop reads CSARDGTSGEAEQFF. The CDR3 DNA, read in part, is TGCAGTGCTAGGGACGGGACTAGTGGGGAGGCTGAG.

This clone was detected many times. Read sequence stops 3 residues before the CDR3 end, and the germline J gene provides the missing end. This rearrangement joins TRBV19 to TRBJ2-5; unclear D gene. In germline, CDR1 is LNHDA, CDR2 SQIVND (reference sequence). The length of the CDR3 is 13 residues. Trimming took off 3 bases at V and 5 bases at J, with 10 bases between the two ends. CDR3 residues: CASSIYSMETQYF. The DNA read from the CDR3 is TGTGCCAGTAGTATCTATAGCATGGAGACC.

Many counts were recorded for this clone. The read stops 3 residues short of the end of the CDR3; the missing end is completed from the germline J gene. The chain employs TRBV20-1 and TRBJ1-5, with 7 nucleotides matching TRBD1. The germline V gene encodes CDR1 DFQATT and CDR2 SNEGSKA (reference sequence). The CDR3 consists of 14 residues. With 4 bases clipped from V and 4 bases from J, the junction kept 7 bases outside the gene matches. Here the CDR3 reads CSATKSGGNQPQHF. Incomplete CDR3 DNA: TGCAGTGCTACGAAGTCAGGGGGGAATCAGCCC.

This clone showed up many times. The read ends 3 residues shy of where the CDR3 ends; the end is completed using the germline J gene. The rearrangement uses TRBV2 and TRBJ2-2; TRBD2 agrees at 9 bases. The J segment lost 2 bases and the V segment lost 9 bases, leaving 16 bases of the junction unmatched. Looked up from germline, CDR1 is SNHLY and CDR2 is FYNNEI. This CDR3 contains 18 residues. This CDR3 is CARTRTKLAGQNTGELFF. The DNA read from the CDR3 is TGTGCCAGGACCCGAACCAAACTAGCGGGTCAAAACACCGGGGAG.

This clone was seen ten or more times. The DNA ends 3 residues before the CDR3 does, and the rest of the CDR3 is filled in from the germline J gene. The rearrangement joins TRBV7-2 to TRBJ1-5; D is possibly TRBD1 (5 bases). Trimming removed 1 base from V and 4 bases from J, with 11 bases in between. The length of the CDR3 is 15 residues. Germline V gene lookup returns CDR1 SGHTA and CDR2 FQGNSA. The sequenced CDR3 bases are TGTGCCAGCAGCTTAGTTCTGGGGGGGAATCAGCCC. This translates into CASSLVLGGNQP. The whole CDR3 sequence is CASSLVLGGNQPQHF.

This clone was found many times. From the germline J gene comes the end of the CDR3, since the read stops 3 residues before it. J is TRBJ2-1 and V is TRBV29-1, with 9 bases lining up with TRBD1. The germline gives CDR1 SQVTM, CDR2 ANQGSEA. CDR3 length: 13 residues. Germline trimming cut 4 bases from V and 5 bases from J; bases unmatched to any gene: 3. The CDR3 region is CSVGQGDHNEQFF. CDR3 bases read: TGCAGCGTTGGACAGGGGGATCACAATGAG.

This clone came up many times. The CDR3 goes on 3 residues after the read ends, and that part is filled in from the germline J gene. The rearrangement joins TRBV5-4 to TRBJ1-1; the D is unclear. The germline V gene encodes CDR1 SGHNT and CDR2 YYREEE (reference sequence). V was clipped by 0 bases and J by 2 bases, with 8 bases between them. The CDR3 totals 14 residues. The CDR3 DNA, read in part, is TGTGCCAGCAGCTTGGGGCTGAGTAACACTGAA. Amino acid sequence: CASSLGLSNTE. The entire CDR3 reads CASSLGLSNTEAFF.

This clone was recorded many times. The observed sequence ends 3 residues before the CDR3 terminus, with the missing tail filled in from the germline J gene. V usage is TRBV5-6 and J usage is TRBJ1-5; no clear D. The ends were cut back, 2 bases at V and 0 bases at J, with 6 bases in the middle. The CDR3 is made up of 14 amino acids. The germline V gene has CDR1 SGHDT and CDR2 YYEEEE. Incomplete CDR3 DNA: TGTGCCAGCAGCTTCGGGTATAGCAATCAGCCC. Encoded protein: CASSFGYSNQP. Given in full, the CDR3 is CASSFGYSNQPQHF.

Worth noting for this clone: The observed sequence ends 3 residues before the CDR3 terminus, with the missing tail filled in from the germline J gene. The rearrangement uses TRBV7-8 and TRBJ1-5; the match to TRBD1 covers 9 bases. Germline CDR1 SGHVS, CDR2 FQNEAQ. Germline trimming cut 4 bases from V and 2 bases from J; bases unmatched to any gene: 3. This CDR3 has 15 residues. The CDR3 region is CASSSTGGGNQPQHF. CDR3 bases read: TGTGCCAGCAGCTCGACAGGGGGTGGCAATCAGCCC.

This clone was counted many times. The read ends 3 residues early relative to the CDR3; the germline J gene fills the gap. This rearrangement joins TRBV12-3 or TRBV12-4 to TRBJ2-3, with D uncertain. Trimming shortened V by 1 base and J by 4 bases, and 12 bases separated the two germline ends. CDR3 length: 15 amino acids. The CDR3: CASSLEASRADTQYF. The CDR3 DNA, read in part, is TGTGCCAGCAGTTTAGAGGCTTCCCGGGCAGATACG.

Many counts were recorded for this clone. The CDR3 end is not reached by the read, which stops 3 residues before it; the germline J gene fills it in. The V call is TRBV6-2 or TRBV6-3, the J call TRBJ1-4, with D perhaps matching TRBD1 (5 bases). The CDR3 has 14 amino acids. In germline, CDR1 is MNHEY, CDR2 SVGEGT. V was clipped by 0 bases and J by 8 bases, with 10 bases between them. The covered CDR3 bases are TGTGCCAGCAGTTACTCGGGACTCGGGGAAAAA. Protein sequence: CASSYSGLGEK. In full, the CDR3 is CASSYSGLGEKLFF.

This clone has a count of ten or more. The read terminates 3 residues ahead of where the CDR3 ends, so the germline J gene completes it. The chain recombines TRBV19 with TRBJ1-1, with 7 bases lining up with TRBD1. The V segment lost 0 bases and the J segment 4 bases; nucleotides outside the gene matches: 2. CDR3 length: 14 residues. CDR1 is LNHDA, CDR2 SQIVND, per germline (reference sequence). The CDR3 region is CASSIDRGATEAFF. The CDR3 bases that were read are TGTGCCAGTAGTATAGACAGGGGGGCCACTGAA.

About this clone: The sequenced fragment ends 3 residues before the CDR3 boundary, so the rest is inferred from the germline J gene. The chain is built from TRBV6-1 and TRBJ2-4; a weak D match, TRBD1 (6 bases). This CDR3 is 19 amino acids long. The germline V gene has CDR1 MNHNS and CDR2 SASEGT. The V end lost 0 bases, the J end lost 1 base, and 19 bases lay between the germline ends. CDR3 protein: CASSEARKQGDYAKNIQYF. The covered CDR3 bases are TGTGCCAGCAGTGAAGCAAGGAAACAGGGCGACTACGCCAAAAACATT.

This clone occurred many times. From the germline J gene comes the end of the CDR3, since the read stops 3 residues before it. The chain recombines TRBV14 with TRBJ2-5; D possibly corresponds to TRBD2 (5 bases). This CDR3 comprises 13 residues. V gave up 6 bases and J gave up 7 bases, with 15 bases separating them. Germline-derived CDR1 and CDR2 are SGHDN and FVKESK. CDR3 DNA, as far as it was read: TGTGCCAGCAGTCCCCCGGTACGGGGGACC. It yields the protein CASSPPVRGT. The complete CDR3 sequence is CASSPPVRGTQYF.

This clone has at least ten counts. Read data end 3 residues before the CDR3 end; the end is taken from the germline J gene. J is TRBJ2-3 and V is TRBV4-2, with TRBD2 matching over 13 bases. The CDR3 covers 19 residues. Germline V gene lookup returns CDR1 LGHNA and CDR2 YNFKEQ. The ends lost 0 bases at V and 1 base at J; junction bases unmatched: 7. CDR3 sequence reads: CASSQDRTTSGRGTDTQYF. CDR3 DNA (partial): TGTGCCAGCAGCCAAGATAGGACAACTAGCGGGAGGGGCACAGATACG.

Ten or more counts support this clone. With the read ending 3 residues before the CDR3 end, the germline J gene is used to fill in that end. The sample contains more than one DNA sequence encoding this CDR3. The genes are TRBV7-2 and TRBJ2-5; D possibly corresponds to TRBD1 (5 bases). V gave up 3 bases and J gave up 4 bases, with 15 bases separating them. Germline CDR1 SGHTA, CDR2 FQGNSA. The CDR3 contains 15 residues. Incomplete CDR3 DNA: TGTGCCAGCAGCTTCGACAGCAGAGCGACAGAGACC. Its protein is CASSFDSRATET. The whole CDR3 sequence reads CASSFDSRATETQYF.

This clone was recorded many times. The CDR3 end is not reached by the read, which stops 3 residues before it; the germline J gene fills it in. The genes are TRBV19 and TRBJ1-1; 7 bases agree with TRBD1. Germline-derived CDR1 and CDR2 are LNHDA and SQIVND (reference sequence). The CDR3 has 11 amino acids. CDR3 DNA (partial): TGTGCCAGTCAAGGGGGCAGGGGC. The encoded protein is CASQGGRG. The entire CDR3 protein reads CASQGGRGAFF.

This clone was seen at least ten times. Coverage ceases 3 residues before the CDR3 finishes, and the germline J gene fills in the end. The rearrangement links TRBV5-6 to TRBJ2-7; 9 nucleotides align to TRBD1. CDR3 length: 15 residues. Germline assignment: CDR1 SGHDT and CDR2 YYEEEE. The J segment lost 1 base and the V segment lost 4 bases, leaving 6 bases of the junction unmatched. CDR3 DNA (partial): TGTGCCAGCAGCAGCGGGACAGGGCTATCCTACGAG. It codes for CASSSGTGLSYE. The CDR3, in full, reads CASSSGTGLSYEQYF.

A note on this clone: The read ends 3 residues early relative to the CDR3; the germline J gene fills the gap. V usage is TRBV19 and J usage is TRBJ2-2; the match to TRBD1 covers 8 bases. Germline lookup yields CDR1 LNHDA and CDR2 SQIVND (reference sequence). The CDR3 covers 15 residues. Incomplete CDR3 DNA: TGTGCCAGTGGTACTCCTGGACAGGGAAATGAAAAG. It yields the protein CASGTPGQGNEK. The entire CDR3 protein is CASGTPGQGNEKLFF. Filled out from reference TRBV19 and TRBJ2-2, the complete variable domain reads DGGITQSPKYLFRKEGQNVTLSCEQNLNHDAMYWYRQDPGQGLRLIYYSQIVNDFQKGDIAEGYSVSREKKESFPLTVTSAQKNPTAFYLCASGTPGQGNEKLFFGEGSRLTVL.

This clone was counted ten times or more. CDR3 DNA, as far as it was read: TGCAGTGCTAGCTCGACGGTAGCGGGAGGGCCTTGGCAAGAGACC. It translates to CSASSTVAGGPWQET. The complete CDR3 reads CSASSTVAGGPWQETQYF. The rearrangement links TRBV20-1 to TRBJ2-5; 11 bases are a match to TRBD2. The read gets to within 3 residues of the CDR3 end, and the germline J gene fills in the rest. Trimming took 3 bases from V and 2 from J; bases not matched to a gene: 14. This CDR3 is 18 amino acids long. Germline-derived CDR1 and CDR2 are DFQATT and SNEGSKA (reference sequence).

Ten or more counts support this clone. The read ends 3 residues early relative to the CDR3; the germline J gene fills the gap. The chain has TRBV18 and TRBJ2-7; D possibly corresponds to TRBD1 (6 bases). V dropped 1 base and J dropped 0 bases, with 10 bases sitting between them. Germline CDR1 reads KGHSH; CDR2 reads LQKENI. The CDR3 covers 15 residues. The CDR3 protein is CASSPRRTASYEQYF. CDR3 bases read: TGTGCCAGCTCACCACGCAGGACAGCCTCCTACGAG. Filled out from reference TRBV18 and TRBJ2-7, the complete variable domain reads NAGVMQNPRHLVRRRGQEARLRCSPMKGHSHVYWYRQLPEEGLKFMVYLQKENIIDESGMPKERFSAEFPKEGPSILRIQQVVRGDSAAYFCASSPRRTASYEQYFGPGTRLTVT.

Many counts were recorded for this clone. The read gets to within 3 residues of the CDR3 end, and the germline J gene fills in the rest. The chain recombines TRBV19 with TRBJ2-5; a possible D gene is TRBD1 (6 bases). Germline CDR1 is LNHDA and CDR2 is SQIVND (reference sequence). There are 13 residues in the CDR3. V was trimmed by 6 bases and J by 2 bases, leaving 10 bases between them. Incomplete CDR3 DNA: TGTGCCAGTAGCGGGACACCTCAAGAGACC. As protein: CASSGTPQET. The full CDR3 protein reads CASSGTPQETQYF.